The present entry profiles one TCR beta chain with its context. The data are from a study of tissue T cells after allogeneic stem cell transplantation. The germline V gene encodes CDR1 SNHLY and CDR2 FYNNEI. Trimming cost V 8 bases and J 0 bases; bases outside gene matches: 5. The length of the CDR3 is 15 residues. Sequencing of TCRbeta CDR3 at survey depth gave sequences and template counts. TCRdb's copy holds only in-frame clones and misses some; the assay was immunoSEQ multiplex PCR. The sample shows 4,000 to 5,000 clones, about three quarters of them seen only once. Adult allogeneic hematopoietic cell transplant recipients with steroid-refractory graft-versus-host disease were prospectively enrolled for research autopsy.

Sequencing was performed on esophageal tissue, taken at autopsy. The clonotype originates from a male patient aged 60 or over with steroid-refractory graft-versus-host disease after an allogeneic stem cell transplant. Some T cells may be provided by the graft donor. The chain combines TRBV2 with TRBJ2-3, with 10 positions matching TRBD2. DNA for the CDR3: TGTGCCAGCCGCGGACTAGCGGAGAGCACAGATACGCAGTATTTT. Protein product: CASRGLAESTDTQYF.